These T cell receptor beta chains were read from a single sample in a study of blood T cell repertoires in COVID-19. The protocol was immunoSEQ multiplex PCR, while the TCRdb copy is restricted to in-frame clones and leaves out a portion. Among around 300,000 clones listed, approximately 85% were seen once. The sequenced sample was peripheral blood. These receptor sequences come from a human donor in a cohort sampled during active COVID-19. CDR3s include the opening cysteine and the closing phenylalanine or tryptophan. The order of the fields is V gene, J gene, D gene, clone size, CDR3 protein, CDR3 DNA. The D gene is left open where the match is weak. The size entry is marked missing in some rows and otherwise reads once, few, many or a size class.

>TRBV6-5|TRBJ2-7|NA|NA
CASSSTLNQEPYEQYF
TGTGCCAGCAGTTCGACTCTGAACCAAGAACCTTACGAGCAGTACTTC
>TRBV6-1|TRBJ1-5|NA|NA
CASSEEYNQPQHF
TGTGCCAGCAGTGAAGAATACAATCAGCCCCAGCATTTT
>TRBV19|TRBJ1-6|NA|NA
CASSMVKGPPNSPLHF
TGTGCCAGTAGTATGGTCAAGGGGCCGCCAAATTCACCCCTCCACTTT
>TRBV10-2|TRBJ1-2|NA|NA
CASGGTNYGYTF
TGCGCCAGCGGGGGGACGAACTATGGCTACACCTTC
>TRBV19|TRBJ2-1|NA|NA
CASSMDSLLSYNEQFF
TGTGCCAGTAGTATGGACAGTTTACTATCCTACAATGAGCAGTTCTTC
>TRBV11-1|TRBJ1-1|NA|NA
CASSFGGRSNTEAFF
TGTGCCAGCAGCTTCGGGGGGCGTTCGAACACTGAAGCTTTCTTT
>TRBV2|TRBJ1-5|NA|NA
CAGSKERNQPQHF
TGTGCCGGATCAAAGGAGAGAAATCAGCCCCAGCATTTT
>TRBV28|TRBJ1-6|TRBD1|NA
CASNLDRVKLLHF
TGTGCCAGCAACCTGGACAGGGTCAAACTCCTCCACTTT
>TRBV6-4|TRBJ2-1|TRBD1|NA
CASSDQGAPYNEQFF
TGTGCCAGCAGTGATCAGGGGGCCCCCTACAATGAGCAGTTCTTC
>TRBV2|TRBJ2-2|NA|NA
CASSYSGSTGELFF
TGTGCCAGCAGTTATAGCGGAAGCACCGGGGAGCTGTTTTTT
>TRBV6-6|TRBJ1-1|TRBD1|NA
CASSYAQGVGEAFF
TGTGCCAGCAGTTACGCACAGGGGGTAGGGGAAGCTTTCTTT
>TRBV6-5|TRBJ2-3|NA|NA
CASSLLSGKEDTQYF
TGTGCCAGCAGTCTACTGTCGGGGAAGGAAGATACGCAGTATTTT
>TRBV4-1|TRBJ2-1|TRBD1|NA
CASSRWTGNYNEQFF
TGCGCCAGCAGCCGCTGGACAGGGAATTACAATGAGCAGTTCTTC
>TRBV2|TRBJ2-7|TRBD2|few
CARGGLLGHYEQYF
TGTGCCAGGGGGGGGTTGTTAGGACACTACGAGCAGTACTTC
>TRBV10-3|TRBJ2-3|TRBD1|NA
CAIKGTASTDTQYF
TGTGCCATCAAGGGGACAGCGAGCACAGATACGCAGTATTTT
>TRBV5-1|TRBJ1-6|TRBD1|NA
CASSRNGQGGDSPLHF
TGCGCCAGCAGCAGAAATGGACAGGGAGGAGATTCACCCCTCCACTTT
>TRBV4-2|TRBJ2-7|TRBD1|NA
CASSFQTGDEQYF
TGTGCCAGCAGCTTTCAGACAGGGGACGAGCAGTACTTC
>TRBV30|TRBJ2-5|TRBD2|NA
CAWRLAGGETQYF
TGTGCCTGGAGATTAGCGGGCGGAGAGACCCAGTACTTC
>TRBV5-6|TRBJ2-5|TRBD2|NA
CASSLVLAETQYF
TGTGCCAGCAGCTTAGTACTAGCGGAGACCCAGTACTTC
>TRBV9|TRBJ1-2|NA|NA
CASSSQGGYTF
TGTGCCAGCAGCAGTCAGGGAGGCTACACCTTC
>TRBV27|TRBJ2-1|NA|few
CASSLSTGSILYNEQFF
TGTGCCAGCAGTTTATCCACAGGGTCTATACTTTACAATGAGCAGTTCTTC
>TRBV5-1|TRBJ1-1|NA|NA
CASSYGANTEAFF
TGCGCCAGCAGCTATGGGGCAAACACTGAAGCTTTCTTT
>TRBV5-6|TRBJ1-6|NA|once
CASSLERRDSPLHF
TGTGCCAGCAGCTTGGAGCGGAGGGATTCACCCCTCCACTTT
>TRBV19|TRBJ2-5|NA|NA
CASSMNQLTQETQYF
TGTGCCAGTAGTATGAATCAACTCACTCAAGAGACCCAGTACTTC
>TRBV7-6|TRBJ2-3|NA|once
CASSPGTGTTDTQYF
TGTGCCAGCAGCCCCGGAACAGGAACCACAGATACGCAGTATTTT
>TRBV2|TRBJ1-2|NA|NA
CATTESYGYTF
TGTGCCACCACAGAGTCATATGGCTACACCTTC
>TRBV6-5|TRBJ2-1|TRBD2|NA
CASHLGGVDEQFF
TGTGCCAGCCACCTCGGGGGGGTTGATGAGCAGTTCTTC
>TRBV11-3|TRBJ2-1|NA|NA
CASSTGVGNEQFF
TGTGCCAGCAGTACAGGTGTGGGCAATGAGCAGTTCTTC
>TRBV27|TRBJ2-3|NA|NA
CASSLSTGTDTQYF
TGTGCCAGCAGTTTAAGTACGGGGACAGATACGCAGTATTTT
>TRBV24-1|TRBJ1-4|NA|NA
CATRGGPMGKLFF
TGTGCCACCAGAGGGGGTCCGATGGGGAAACTGTTTTTT
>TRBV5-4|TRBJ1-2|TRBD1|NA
CASSLLGQGHYGYTF
TGTGCCAGCAGCTTGCTTGGACAGGGGCACTATGGCTACACCTTC
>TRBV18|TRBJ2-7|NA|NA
CASSPSGLYEQYF
TGTGCCAGCTCACCATCAGGGCTCTACGAGCAGTACTTC
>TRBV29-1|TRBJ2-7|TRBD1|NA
CSALDRARYEQYF
TGCAGCGCCTTAGACAGGGCTAGGTACGAGCAGTACTTC
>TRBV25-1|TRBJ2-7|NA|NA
CASSGVSDSYEQYF
TGTGCCAGCAGTGGGGTTAGCGACTCCTACGAGCAGTACTTC
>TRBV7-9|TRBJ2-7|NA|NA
CASSGQDTEEQYF
TGTGCCAGCAGCGGGCAGGACACTGAGGAGCAGTACTTC
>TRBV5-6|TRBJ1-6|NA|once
CASSLGQRNSPLHF
TGTGCCAGCAGCTTAGGACAGAGGAATTCACCCCTCCACTTT
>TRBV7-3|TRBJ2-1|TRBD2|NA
CASSAPHSGGASNEQFF
TGTGCCAGCAGCGCCCCTCATTCGGGGGGGGCGAGTAATGAGCAGTTCTTC
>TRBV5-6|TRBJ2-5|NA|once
CASSTDYRETQYF
TGTGCCAGCAGCACGGACTATCGAGAGACCCAGTACTTC
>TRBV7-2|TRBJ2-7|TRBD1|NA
CASSPPGQGRREQYF
TGTGCCAGCAGCCCACCGGGACAGGGAAGACGCGAGCAGTACTTC
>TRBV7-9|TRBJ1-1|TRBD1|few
CASSLVTGDIAEAFF
TGTGCCAGCAGCTTAGTGACAGGGGATATCGCTGAAGCTTTCTTT
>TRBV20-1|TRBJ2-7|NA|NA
CSAVNYEQYF
TGCAGTGCTGTCAACTACGAGCAGTACTTC
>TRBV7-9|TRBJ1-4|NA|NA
CASRKQGKLNEKLFF
TGTGCCAGCAGAAAACAGGGAAAGCTTAATGAAAAACTGTTTTTT
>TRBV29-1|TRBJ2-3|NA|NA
CSVPGSTDTQYF
TGCAGCGTTCCAGGGAGCACAGATACGCAGTATTTT
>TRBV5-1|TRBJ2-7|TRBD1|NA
CASTQGVRTQAYEQYF
TGCGCCAGCACCCAGGGGGTACGAACCCAAGCTTACGAGCAGTACTTC
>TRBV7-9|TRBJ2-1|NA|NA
CASSRRGLRYNEQFF
TGTGCCAGCAGCAGGAGGGGACTCCGCTACAATGAGCAGTTCTTC
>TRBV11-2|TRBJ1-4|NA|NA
CASSPVRGGGEKLFF
TGTGCCAGCAGCCCGGTTAGGGGGGGCGGGGAAAAACTGTTTTTT
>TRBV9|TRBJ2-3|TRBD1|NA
CASSATYRGLRDTQYF
TGTGCCAGCAGCGCGACCTACAGGGGGCTGAGAGATACGCAGTATTTT
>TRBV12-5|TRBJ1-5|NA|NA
CASGSGGNGNQPQHF
TGTGCTAGCGGTTCGGGGGGCAATGGCAATCAGCCCCAGCATTTT